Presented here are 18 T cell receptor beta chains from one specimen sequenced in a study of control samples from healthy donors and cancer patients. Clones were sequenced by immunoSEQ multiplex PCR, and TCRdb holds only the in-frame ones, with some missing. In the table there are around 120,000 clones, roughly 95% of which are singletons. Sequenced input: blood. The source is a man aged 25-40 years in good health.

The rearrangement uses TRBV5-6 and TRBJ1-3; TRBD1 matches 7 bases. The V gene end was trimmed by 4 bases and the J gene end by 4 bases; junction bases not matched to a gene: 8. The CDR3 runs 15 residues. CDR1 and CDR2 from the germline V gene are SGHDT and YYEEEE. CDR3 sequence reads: CASSALQQGGNTIYF. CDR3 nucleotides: TGTGCCAGCAGCGCCCTACAACAGGGGGGAAACACCATATATTTT.

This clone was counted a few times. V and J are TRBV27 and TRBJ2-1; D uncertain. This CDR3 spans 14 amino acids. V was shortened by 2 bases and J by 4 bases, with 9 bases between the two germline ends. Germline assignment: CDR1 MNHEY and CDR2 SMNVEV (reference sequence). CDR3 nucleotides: TGTGCCAGCAGTTTACGACGGAATTACAATGAGCAGTTCTTC. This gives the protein CASSLRRNYNEQFF.

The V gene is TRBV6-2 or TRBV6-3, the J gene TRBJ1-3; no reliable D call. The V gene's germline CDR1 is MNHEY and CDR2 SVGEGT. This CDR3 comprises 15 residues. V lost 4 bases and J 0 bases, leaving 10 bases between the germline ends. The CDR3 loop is CASSSGSHSGNTIYF. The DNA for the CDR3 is TGTGCCAGCAGTTCCGGGAGCCACTCTGGAAACACCATATATTTT.

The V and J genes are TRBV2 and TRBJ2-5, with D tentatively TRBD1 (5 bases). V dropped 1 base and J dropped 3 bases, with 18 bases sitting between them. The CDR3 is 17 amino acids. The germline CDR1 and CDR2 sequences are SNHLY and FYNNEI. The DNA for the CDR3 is TGTGCCAGCAGTGAAGGTGGAAACAGCTTAGGGGAAGAGACCCAGTACTTC. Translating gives CASSEGGNSLGEETQYF.

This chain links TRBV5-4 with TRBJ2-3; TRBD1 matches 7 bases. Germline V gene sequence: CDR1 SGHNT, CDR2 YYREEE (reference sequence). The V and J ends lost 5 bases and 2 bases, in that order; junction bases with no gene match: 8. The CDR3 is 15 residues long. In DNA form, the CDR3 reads TGTGCCAGCAGAAACGGACAGGAACACACAGATACGCAGTATTTT. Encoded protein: CASRNGQEHTDTQYF.

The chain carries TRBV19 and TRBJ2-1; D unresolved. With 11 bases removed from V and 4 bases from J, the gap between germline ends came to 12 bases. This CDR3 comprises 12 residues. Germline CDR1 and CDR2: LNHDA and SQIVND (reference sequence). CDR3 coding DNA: TGTGCCCGGAGAGGTGATTACAATGAGCAGTTCTTC. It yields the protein CARRGDYNEQFF.

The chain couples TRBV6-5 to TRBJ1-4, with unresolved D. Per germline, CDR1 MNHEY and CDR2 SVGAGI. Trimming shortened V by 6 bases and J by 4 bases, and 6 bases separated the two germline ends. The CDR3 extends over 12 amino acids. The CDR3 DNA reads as TGTGCCAGCAGAGGCCTTAATGAAAAACTGTTTTTT. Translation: CASRGLNEKLFF.

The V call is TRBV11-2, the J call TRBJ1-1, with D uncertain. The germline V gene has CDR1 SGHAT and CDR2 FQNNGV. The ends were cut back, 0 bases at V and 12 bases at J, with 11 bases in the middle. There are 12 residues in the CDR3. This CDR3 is CASSLDRGRSFF. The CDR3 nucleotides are TGTGCCAGCAGCTTAGATCGAGGACGATCTTTCTTT.

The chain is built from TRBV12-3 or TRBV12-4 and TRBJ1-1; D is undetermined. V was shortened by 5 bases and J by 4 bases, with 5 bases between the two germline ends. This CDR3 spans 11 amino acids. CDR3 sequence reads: CASSPLTEAFF. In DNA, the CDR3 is TGTGCCAGCAGTCCACTCACTGAAGCTTTCTTT.

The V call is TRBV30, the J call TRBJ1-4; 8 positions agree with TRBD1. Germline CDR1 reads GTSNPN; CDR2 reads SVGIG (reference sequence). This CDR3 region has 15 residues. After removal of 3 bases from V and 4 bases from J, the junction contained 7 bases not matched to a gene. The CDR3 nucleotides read TGTGCCTGGAGACTTACAGGGGGGAATAATGAAAAACTGTTTTTT. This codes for CAWRLTGGNNEKLFF.

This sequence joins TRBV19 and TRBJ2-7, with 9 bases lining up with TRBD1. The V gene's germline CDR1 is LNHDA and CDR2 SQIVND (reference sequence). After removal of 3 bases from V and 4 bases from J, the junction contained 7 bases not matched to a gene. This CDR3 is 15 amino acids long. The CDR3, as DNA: TGTGCCAGTAGTATCGGGACAGGGACGGTTTACGAGCAGTACTTC. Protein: CASSIGTGTVYEQYF.

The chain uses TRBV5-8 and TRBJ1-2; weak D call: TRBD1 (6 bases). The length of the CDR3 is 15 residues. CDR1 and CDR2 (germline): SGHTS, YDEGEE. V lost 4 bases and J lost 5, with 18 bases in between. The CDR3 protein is CASSVGGARQYGYTF. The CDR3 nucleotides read TGTGCCAGCAGCGTAGGGGGTGCCAGGCAGTATGGCTACACCTTC.

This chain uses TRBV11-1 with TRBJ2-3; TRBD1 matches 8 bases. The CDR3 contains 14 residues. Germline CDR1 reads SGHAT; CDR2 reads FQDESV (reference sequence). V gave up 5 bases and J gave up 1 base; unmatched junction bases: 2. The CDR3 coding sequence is TGTGCCAGCAGCGAGGGACAGGGCACAGATACGCAGTATTTT. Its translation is CASSEGQGTDTQYF.

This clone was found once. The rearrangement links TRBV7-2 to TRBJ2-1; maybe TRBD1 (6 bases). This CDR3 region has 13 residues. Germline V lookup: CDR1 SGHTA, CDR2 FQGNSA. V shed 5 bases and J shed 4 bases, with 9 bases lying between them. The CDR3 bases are TGTGCCAGCAGCCCTCAGGGGTACAATGAGCAGTTCTTC. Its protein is CASSPQGYNEQFF.

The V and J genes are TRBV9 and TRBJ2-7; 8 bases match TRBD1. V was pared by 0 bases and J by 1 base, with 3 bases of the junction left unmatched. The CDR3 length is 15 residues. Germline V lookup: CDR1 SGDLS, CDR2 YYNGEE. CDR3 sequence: CASSVGQGASYEQYF. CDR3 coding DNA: TGTGCCAGCAGCGTAGGCCAGGGGGCTTCCTACGAGCAGTACTTC.

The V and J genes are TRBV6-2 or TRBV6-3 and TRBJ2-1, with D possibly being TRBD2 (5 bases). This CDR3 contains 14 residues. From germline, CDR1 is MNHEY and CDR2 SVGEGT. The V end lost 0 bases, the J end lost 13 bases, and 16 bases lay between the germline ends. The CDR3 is CASSYSRVVSSQFF. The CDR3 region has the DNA TGTGCCAGCAGTTACTCGAGGGTCGTTTCATCCCAGTTCTTC.

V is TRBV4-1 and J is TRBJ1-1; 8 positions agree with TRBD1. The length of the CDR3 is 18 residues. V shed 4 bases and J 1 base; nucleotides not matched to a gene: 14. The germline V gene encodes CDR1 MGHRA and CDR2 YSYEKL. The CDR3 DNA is TGCGCCAGCAGCCGTCGACAGCAGGGGGCTATCACGAACACTGAAGCTTTCTTT. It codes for CASSRRQQGAITNTEAFF.

The DNA for the CDR3 is TGTGCCAGCACCGACCCTTACTCCTACGAGCAGTACTTC. This gives the protein CASTDPYSYEQYF. The chain couples TRBV6-5 to TRBJ2-7; D is unclear. Trimming shortened V by 7 bases and J by 0 bases, and 10 bases separated the two germline ends. Germline V gene lookup returns CDR1 MNHEY and CDR2 SVGAGI. The CDR3 length is 13 residues.